This T cell receptor (beta chain) was obtained from a study of blood T cell repertoires in COVID-19. The repertoire was sequenced with immunoSEQ multiplex PCR; TCRdb's copy has only in-frame clones and lacks some. Of some 46,000 clones in the sample, approximately 89% were seen once. CDR1 and CDR2 (germline): MDHEN, SYDVKM. Trimming left V 6 bases short and J 5 bases short, with 14 bases between. This CDR3 spans 14 amino acids. J is TRBJ2-1 and V is TRBV28; tentative D call: TRBD1 (5 bases). What was sequenced was peripheral blood. This receptor was identified in a man in his sixties with acute or convalescent COVID-19. The CDR3 DNA reads as TGTGCCAGCAGGGGGCCCGGACACAACAATGAGCAGTTCTTC. Translating gives CASRGPGHNNEQFF.